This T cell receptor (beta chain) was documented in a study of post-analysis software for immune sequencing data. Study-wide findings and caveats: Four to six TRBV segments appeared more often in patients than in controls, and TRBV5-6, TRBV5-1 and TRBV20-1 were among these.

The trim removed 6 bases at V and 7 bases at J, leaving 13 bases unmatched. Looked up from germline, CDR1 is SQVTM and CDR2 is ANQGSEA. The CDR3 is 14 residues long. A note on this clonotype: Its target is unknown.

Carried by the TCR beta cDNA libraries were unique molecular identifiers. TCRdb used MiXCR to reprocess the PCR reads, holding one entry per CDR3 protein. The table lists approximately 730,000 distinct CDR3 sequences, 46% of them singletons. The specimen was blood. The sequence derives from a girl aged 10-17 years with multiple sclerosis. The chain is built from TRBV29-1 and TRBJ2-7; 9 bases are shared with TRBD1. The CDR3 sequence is CSVVGGQGYNEQYF. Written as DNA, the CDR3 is TGCAGCGTAGTGGGGGGACAGGGATACAATGAGCAGTACTTC.